A selection of T cell receptor beta chains follows, all from one sample in a study of glioma-infiltrating T cells. Each CDR3 protein gets one entry after TCRdb re-called the multiplex PCR reads with MiXCR. This table has about 190,000 distinct CDR3 sequences, approximately 30% appearing once. Input material: glioma tissue, nonneoplastic brain tissue, or PBMCs (not recorded which). The receptor set was obtained from a human donor with low-grade glioma or glioblastoma, undergoing nonglioma brain surgery, or in good health (not recorded which). Each CDR3 is given with its conserved first and last residue. D genes are given only for firm matches. A clone size is listed for some rows: how often the clone was seen (once, few, many), or a class if it is expanded.

>many|TRBV18|TRBD1|TRBJ2-7
CASSPTGGSGYEQYF
TGTGCCAGCTCACCCACAGGGGGAAGTGGCTACGAGCAGTACTTC
>-|TRBV7-2|-|TRBJ2-3
CARSLGGKAGDTQYF
TGTGCCAGAAGCTTAGGGGGAAAGGCCGGAGATACGCAGTATTTT
>many|TRBV5-4|-|TRBJ1-6
CASSLESNSPLHF
TGTGCCAGCAGCTTGGAGAGTAATTCACCCCTCCACTTT
>many|TRBV28|TRBD1|TRBJ1-2
CASSTSGTGGYGYTF
TGTGCCAGCAGTACCTCCGGGACAGGGGGATATGGCTACACCTTC
>-|TRBV18|-|TRBJ2-3
CASSALSPDHTADTQYF
TGTGCCAGCTCGGCCCTGAGCCCCGACCACACTGCAGATACGCAGTATTTT
>-|TRBV27|-|TRBJ2-5
CATRRGQGYDETQYF
TGTGCCACCCGGCGGGGCCAGGGGTATGACGAGACCCAGTACTTC
>many|TRBV4-3|TRBD2|TRBJ2-7
CASSQGTSGNYEQYF
TGCGCCAGCAGCCAAGGGACTAGCGGGAACTACGAGCAGTACTTC
>many|TRBV28|-|TRBJ1-2
CASSPGLGPHYGYTF
TGTGCCAGCAGTCCAGGGTTGGGGCCCCACTATGGCTACACCTTC
>many|TRBV7-6|-|TRBJ2-7
CASSLSAGEQYF
TGTGCCAGCAGCTTATCGGCTGGCGAGCAGTACTTC
>-|TRBV4-3|TRBD1|TRBJ2-5
CASSQETFRTGRVTQYF
TGCGCCAGCAGCCAAGAGACTTTTCGGACAGGGCGGGTGACCCAGTACTTC